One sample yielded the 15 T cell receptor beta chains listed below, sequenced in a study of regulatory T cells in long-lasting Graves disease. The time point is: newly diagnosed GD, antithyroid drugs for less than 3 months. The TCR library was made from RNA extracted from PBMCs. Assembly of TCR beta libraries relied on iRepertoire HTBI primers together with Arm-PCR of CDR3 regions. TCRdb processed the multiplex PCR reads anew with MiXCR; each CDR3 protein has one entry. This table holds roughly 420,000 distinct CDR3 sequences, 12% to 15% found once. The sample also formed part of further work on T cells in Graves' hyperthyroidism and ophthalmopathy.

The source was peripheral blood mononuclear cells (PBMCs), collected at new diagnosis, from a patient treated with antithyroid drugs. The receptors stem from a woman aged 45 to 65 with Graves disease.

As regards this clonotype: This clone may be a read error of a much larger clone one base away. CDR3: CASSGGRGEGCSNQPQHF. The CDR3 DNA is TGTGCCAGCAGTGGGGGCAGGGGAGAGGGGTGTAGCAATCAGCCCCAGCATTTT. This chain uses TRBV28 with TRBJ1-5; D may be TRBD1 (6 bases). V was cut by 5 bases and J by 0 bases, with 20 bases left in between. CDR1 and CDR2 (germline): MDHEN, SYDVKM. The CDR3 contains 18 residues.

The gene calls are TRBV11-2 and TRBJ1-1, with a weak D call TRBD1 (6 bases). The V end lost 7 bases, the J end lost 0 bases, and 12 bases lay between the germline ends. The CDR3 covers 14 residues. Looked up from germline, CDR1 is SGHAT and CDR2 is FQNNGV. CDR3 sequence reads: CASTTGRMNTEAFF. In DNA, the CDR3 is TGTGCCAGCACCACAGGGCGGATGAACACTGAAGCTTTCTTT. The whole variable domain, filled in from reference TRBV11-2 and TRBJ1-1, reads EAGVAQSPRYKIIEKRQSVAFWCNPISGHATLYWYQQILGQGPKLLIQFQNNGVVDDSQLPKDRFSAERLKGVDSTLKIQPAKLEDSAVYLCASTTGRMNTEAFFGQGTRLTVV.

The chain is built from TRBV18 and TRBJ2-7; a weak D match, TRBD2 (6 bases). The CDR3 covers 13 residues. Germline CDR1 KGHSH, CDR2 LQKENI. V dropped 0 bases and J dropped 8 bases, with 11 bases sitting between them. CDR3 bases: TGTGCCAGCTCACCACCGGGAGGCGCCCAGCAGTACTTC. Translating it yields CASSPPGGAQQYF.

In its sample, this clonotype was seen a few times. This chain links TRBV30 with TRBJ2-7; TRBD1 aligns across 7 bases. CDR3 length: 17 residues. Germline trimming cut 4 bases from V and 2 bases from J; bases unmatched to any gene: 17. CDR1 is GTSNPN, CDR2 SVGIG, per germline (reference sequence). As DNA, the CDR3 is TGTGCCTGGACGATCGGGTCCGGCCGGACAGGAGCCTACGAGCAGTACTTC. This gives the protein CAWTIGSGRTGAYEQYF.

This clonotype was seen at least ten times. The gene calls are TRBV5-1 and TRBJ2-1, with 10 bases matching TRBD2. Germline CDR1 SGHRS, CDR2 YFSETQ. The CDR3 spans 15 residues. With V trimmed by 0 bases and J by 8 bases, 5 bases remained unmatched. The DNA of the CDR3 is TGCGCCAGCAGCTTGGCAGCGGGAGGGCCAGATGAGCAGTTCTTC. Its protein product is CASSLAAGGPDEQFF.

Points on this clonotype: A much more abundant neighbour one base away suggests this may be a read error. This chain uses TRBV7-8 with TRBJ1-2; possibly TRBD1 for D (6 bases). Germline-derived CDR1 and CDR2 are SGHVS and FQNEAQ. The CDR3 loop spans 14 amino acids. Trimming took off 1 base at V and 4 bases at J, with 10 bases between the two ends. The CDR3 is CASSLGGDTYGYTF. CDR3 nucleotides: TGTGCCAGCAGCTTAGGAGGGGACACCTATGGCTACACCTTC.

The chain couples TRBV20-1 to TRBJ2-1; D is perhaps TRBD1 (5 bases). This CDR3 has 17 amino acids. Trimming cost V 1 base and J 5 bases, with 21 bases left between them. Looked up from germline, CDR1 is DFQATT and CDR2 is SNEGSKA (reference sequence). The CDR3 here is CSARVFPRRSDNNEQFF. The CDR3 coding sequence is TGCAGTGCTAGAGTTTTCCCGCGTCGGTCGGACAACAATGAGCAGTTCTTC.

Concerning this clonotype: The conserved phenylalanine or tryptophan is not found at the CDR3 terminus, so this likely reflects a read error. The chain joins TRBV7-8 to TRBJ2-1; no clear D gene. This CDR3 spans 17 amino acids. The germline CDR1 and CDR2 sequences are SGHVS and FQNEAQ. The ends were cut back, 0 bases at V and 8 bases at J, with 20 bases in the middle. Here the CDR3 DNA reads TGTGCCAGCAGCTTAGCGAAGCAGTCTAGTCGGTCGTATGAGCAGTTCCTC. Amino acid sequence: CASSLAKQSSRSYEQFL.

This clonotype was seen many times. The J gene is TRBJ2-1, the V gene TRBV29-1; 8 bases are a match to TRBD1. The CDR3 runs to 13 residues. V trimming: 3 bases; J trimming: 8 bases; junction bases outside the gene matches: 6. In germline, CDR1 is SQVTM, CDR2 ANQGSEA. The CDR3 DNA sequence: TGCAGCGTTGACGGGCAGGGGGCTTATGAGCAGTTCTTC. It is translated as CSVDGQGAYEQFF.

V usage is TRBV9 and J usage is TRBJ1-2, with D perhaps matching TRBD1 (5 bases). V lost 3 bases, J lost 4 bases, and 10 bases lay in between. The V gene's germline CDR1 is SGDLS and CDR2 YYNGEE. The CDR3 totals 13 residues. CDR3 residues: CASSGRDGYGYTF. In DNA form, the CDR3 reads TGTGCCAGCAGCGGCCGGGACGGCTATGGCTACACCTTC.

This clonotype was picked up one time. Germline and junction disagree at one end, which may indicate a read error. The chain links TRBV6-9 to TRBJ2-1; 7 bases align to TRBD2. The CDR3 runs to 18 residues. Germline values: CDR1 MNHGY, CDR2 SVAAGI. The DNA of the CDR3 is TGTGCCAGCAGTTACTCTTGGCTAGCGGAGAGCTCCTACAATGAGCGGTTCTTC. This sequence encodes CASSYSWLAESSYNERFF.

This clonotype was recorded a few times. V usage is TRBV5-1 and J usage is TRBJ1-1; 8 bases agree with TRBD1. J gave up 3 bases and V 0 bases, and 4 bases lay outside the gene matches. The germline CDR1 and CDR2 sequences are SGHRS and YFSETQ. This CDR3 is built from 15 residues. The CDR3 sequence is CASSLATGDYTEAFF. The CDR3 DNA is TGCGCCAGCAGCTTGGCGACAGGGGACTACACTGAAGCTTTCTTT.

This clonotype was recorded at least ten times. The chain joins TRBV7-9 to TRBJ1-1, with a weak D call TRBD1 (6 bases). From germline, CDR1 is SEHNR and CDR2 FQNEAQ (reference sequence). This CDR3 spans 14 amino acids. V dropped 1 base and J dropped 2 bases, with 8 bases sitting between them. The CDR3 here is CASSLEGVNTEAFF. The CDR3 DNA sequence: TGTGCCAGCAGCTTAGAGGGGGTAAACACTGAAGCTTTCTTT.

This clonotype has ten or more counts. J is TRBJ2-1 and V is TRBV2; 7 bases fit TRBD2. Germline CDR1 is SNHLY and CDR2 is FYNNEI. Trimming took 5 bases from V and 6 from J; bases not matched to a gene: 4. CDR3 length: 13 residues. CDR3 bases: TGTGCCAGCAGTTTACGGGAGGTCAATGAGCAGTTCTTC. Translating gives CASSLREVNEQFF.

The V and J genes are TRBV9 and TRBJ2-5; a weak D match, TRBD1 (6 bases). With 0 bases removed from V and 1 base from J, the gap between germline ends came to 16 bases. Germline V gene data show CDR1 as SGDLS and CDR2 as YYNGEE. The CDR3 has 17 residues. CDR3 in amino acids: CASSVAVGGGFQETQYF. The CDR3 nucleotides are TGTGCCAGCAGCGTAGCTGTTGGGGGCGGGTTCCAAGAGACCCAGTACTTC.